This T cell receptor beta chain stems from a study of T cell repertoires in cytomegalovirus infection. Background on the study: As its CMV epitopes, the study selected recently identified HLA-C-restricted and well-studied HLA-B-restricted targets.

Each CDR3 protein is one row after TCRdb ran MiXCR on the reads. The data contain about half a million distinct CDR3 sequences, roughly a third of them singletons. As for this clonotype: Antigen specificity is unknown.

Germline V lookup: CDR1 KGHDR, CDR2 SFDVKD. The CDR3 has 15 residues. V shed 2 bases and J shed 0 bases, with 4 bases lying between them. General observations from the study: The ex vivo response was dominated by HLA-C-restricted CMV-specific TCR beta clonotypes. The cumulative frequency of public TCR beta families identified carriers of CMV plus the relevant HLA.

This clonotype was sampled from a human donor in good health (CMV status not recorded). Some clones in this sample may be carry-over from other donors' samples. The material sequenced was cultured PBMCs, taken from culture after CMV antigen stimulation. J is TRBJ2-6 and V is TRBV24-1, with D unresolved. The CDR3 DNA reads TGTGCCACCAGTGATTGGGGCTCTGGGGCCAACGTCCTGACTTTC. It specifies CATSDWGSGANVLTF.